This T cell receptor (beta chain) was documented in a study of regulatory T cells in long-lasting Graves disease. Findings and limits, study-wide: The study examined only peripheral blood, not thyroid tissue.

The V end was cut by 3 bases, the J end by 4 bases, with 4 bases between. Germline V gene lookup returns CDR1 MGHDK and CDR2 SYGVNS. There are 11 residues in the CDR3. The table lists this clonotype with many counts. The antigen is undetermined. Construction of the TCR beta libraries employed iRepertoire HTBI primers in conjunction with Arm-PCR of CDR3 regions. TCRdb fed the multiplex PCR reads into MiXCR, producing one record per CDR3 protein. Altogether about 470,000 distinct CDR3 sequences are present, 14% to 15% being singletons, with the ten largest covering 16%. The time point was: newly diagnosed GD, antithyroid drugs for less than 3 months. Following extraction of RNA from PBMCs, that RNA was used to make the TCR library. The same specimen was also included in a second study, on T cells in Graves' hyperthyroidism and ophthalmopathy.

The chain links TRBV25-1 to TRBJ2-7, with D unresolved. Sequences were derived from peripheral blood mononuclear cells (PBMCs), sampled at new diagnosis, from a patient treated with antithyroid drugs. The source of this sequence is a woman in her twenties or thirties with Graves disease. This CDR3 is CASSDAYEQYF. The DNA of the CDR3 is TGTGCCAGCAGTGATGCGTACGAGCAGTACTTC.